The rows below give T cell receptor beta chains drawn from one sample of a study of OX40 agonist ivuxolimab in advanced cancers. Data came from immunoSEQ multiplex PCR; TCRdb stores just in-frame clones and leaves some out. The table lists about 81,000 clones, under 90% of them singletons. The sequencing used CD4+ or CD8+ T cells sorted from blood, collected in a trial of the OX40 agonist ivuxolimab. These receptors were obtained from an adult with an advanced solid tumor such as melanoma, head and neck, liver or kidney cancer. Both conserved end residues are part of each CDR3. Each record gives: clone size, V gene, J gene, D gene, CDR3 protein, CDR3 DNA. D genes are given only for firm matches. Clone size, where shown, is once, few, many, or a class for clones that have expanded.

.	TRBV5-4	TRBJ1-6	TRBD1	CASSPGGQGLFNSPLHF	TGTGCCAGCAGCCCTGGGGGACAGGGACTCTTTAATTCACCCCTCCACTTT
.	TRBV9	TRBJ2-1	.	CASSPNYNEQFF	TGTGCCAGCAGCCCGAACTACAATGAGCAGTTCTTC
.	TRBV7-2	TRBJ2-3	.	CASGEDTQYF	TGTGCCAGCGGGGAAGATACGCAGTATTTT
once	TRBV9	TRBJ2-7	TRBD2	CASSAGGGPSYEQYF	TGTGCCAGCAGCGCGGGGGGGGGACCCTCCTACGAGCAGTACTTC
.	TRBV7-9	TRBJ2-3	TRBD2	CASSFRLAGGPRTDTQYF	TGTGCCAGCAGCTTTCGACTAGCGGGAGGGCCGCGGACAGATACGCAGTATTTT
.	TRBV27	TRBJ2-1	.	CASSLEPNNEQFF	TGTGCCAGCAGTTTGGAACCCAACAATGAGCAGTTCTTC
.	TRBV7-8	TRBJ2-3	TRBD2	CASSLVAGGGAGTDTQYF	TGTGCCAGCAGCTTAGTGGCGGGCGGGGGAGCGGGCACAGATACGCAGTATTTT
.	TRBV9	TRBJ2-2	TRBD1	CASSPNSEGQGTGELFF	TGTGCCAGCAGCCCGAATTCAGAGGGACAGGGGACCGGGGAGCTGTTTTTT
.	TRBV10-3	TRBJ2-7	TRBD1	CAISESKGGQGAGEQYF	TGTGCCATCAGTGAGTCAAAAGGGGGACAGGGGGCTGGCGAGCAGTACTTC
.	TRBV28	TRBJ2-2	.	CASSTGTGELFF	TGTGCCAGTTCGACAGGCACCGGGGAGCTGTTTTTT
.	TRBV5-1	TRBJ2-3	TRBD2	CASSSGGPSDTQYF	TGCGCCAGCAGCTCGGGAGGGCCTTCAGATACGCAGTATTTT
.	TRBV28	TRBJ1-4	.	CASSLTTATNEKLFF	TGTGCCAGCAGTCTGACGACAGCAACTAATGAAAAACTGTTTTTT
.	TRBV4-2	TRBJ2-1	.	CASSQESGSSNEQFF	TGTGCCAGCAGCCAAGAATCGGGTAGCTCCAATGAGCAGTTCTTC
.	TRBV18	TRBJ1-1	.	CASSTGWAEAFF	TGTGCCAGCTCTACCGGCTGGGCTGAAGCTTTCTTT
.	TRBV2	TRBJ1-1	.	CASTSGENTEAFF	TGTGCCAGCACCTCCGGGGAGAACACTGAAGCTTTCTTT
.	TRBV9	TRBJ2-7	TRBD1	CASSPRTGNNEQYF	TGTGCCAGCAGCCCACGGACAGGGAACAACGAGCAGTACTTC
.	TRBV19	TRBJ2-3	.	CASSIRASTDTQYF	TGTGCCAGTAGTATCCGCGCGAGCACAGATACGCAGTATTTT
.	TRBV5-1	TRBJ2-2	TRBD2	CASSLGSGITGELFF	TGCGCCAGCAGCTTAGGTAGCGGGATCACCGGGGAGCTGTTTTTT
.	TRBV5-1	TRBJ2-5	.	CASTQTQETQYF	TGCGCCAGCACCCAAACCCAAGAGACCCAGTACTTC
once	TRBV4-1	TRBJ1-5	.	CASSQLWTESNQPQHF	TGCGCCAGCAGCCAATTGTGGACTGAAAGCAATCAGCCCCAGCATTTT
.	TRBV7-3	TRBJ2-5	.	CASSSLANQRETQYF	TGTGCCAGCAGCTCCCTAGCTAACCAGAGAGAGACCCAGTACTTC
.	TRBV28	TRBJ2-7	.	CASSLLGSRYEQYF	TGTGCCAGCAGTTTATTAGGATCTCGCTACGAGCAGTACTTC
.	TRBV4-2	TRBJ2-2	.	CASSQGHGPLAGELFF	TGTGCCAGCAGCCAAGGTCACGGGCCCCTGGCCGGGGAGCTGTTTTTT
once	TRBV5-1	TRBJ2-5	TRBD2	CASSFFGSGGRETQYF	TGCGCCAGCAGCTTTTTTGGTAGCGGGGGACGAGAGACCCAGTACTTC
.	TRBV9	TRBJ2-1	TRBD2	CASSVPPTSGSYNEQFF	TGTGCCAGCAGCGTACCCCCAACTAGCGGCTCCTACAATGAGCAGTTCTTC
.	TRBV5-1	TRBJ2-6	TRBD1	CASSIGGHGANVLTF	TGCGCCAGCAGTATAGGGGGCCATGGGGCCAACGTCCTGACTTTC
.	TRBV18	TRBJ2-5	.	CASSPRWLETQYF	TGTGCCAGCTCACCTCGGTGGTTGGAGACCCAGTACTTC
few	TRBV25-1	TRBJ1-5	.	CASSREGSRQPQHF	TGTGCCAGCAGCAGGGAGGGAAGTCGTCAGCCCCAGCATTTT
once	TRBV27	TRBJ2-7	.	CASSLGLYYEQYF	TGTGCCAGCAGTTTAGGTCTCTACTACGAGCAGTACTTC
.	TRBV6-5	TRBJ1-1	.	CASTPGYAGRTEAFF	TGTGCCAGCACCCCGGGTTATGCGGGCCGGACTGAAGCTTTCTTT
.	TRBV7-2	TRBJ1-2	TRBD1	CASSQQGPYGYTF	TGTGCCAGCAGCCAACAGGGGCCCTATGGCTACACCTTC
once	TRBV5-4	TRBJ2-2	TRBD2	CASRDGGGRVTGELFF	TGTGCCAGCAGGGATGGGGGCGGGAGGGTCACCGGGGAGCTGTTTTTT
.	TRBV29-1	TRBJ2-5	.	CSVAEGWETQYF	TGCAGCGTCGCCGAGGGGTGGGAGACCCAGTACTTC
.	TRBV21-1	TRBJ1-5	.	CASSQRWTGGGQPQHF	TGTGCCAGCAGCCAACGATGGACAGGGGGTGGTCAGCCCCAGCATTTT